This T cell receptor (beta chain) was obtained from a study of cytomegalovirus exposure and HLA in healthy donors (dated by TCRdb to 2016 to 2017). Concerning the study at large: An earlier analysis of approximately 600 of the donors reported approximately 300 Gb of sequence data and more than 90 million unique TCR beta sequences from roughly 180 million T cells. Five DR-DQ haplotypes were handled as single units for association and clustering, since linkage in the cohort was strong. An earlier analysis of fewer than 700 of the donors applied high-throughput TCR beta sequencing to assess whether each TCR beta V gene segment acted as functional or pseudogenic. All discovery cohort repertoires had been generated using a single sequencing platform. A later genetic analysis took genome-wide SNP genotypes for 398 of the 666 donors and used that subset as a discovery cohort. The study was designed to test whether signatures of past pathogen exposure could be identified by cataloging public T cell receptors. Rather than drawing on any new phenotypic data, the later analysis identified candidate immune exposures from TCR beta sequences and the way those sequences occurred across donors. Along with the roughly 670-subject first cohort, a separate validation cohort of over a hundred different subjects was used. The number of donors typed differed by locus, with roughly 620-630 for A, B, C, DRB1 and DQB1, more than 500 for DQA1, 600 to 610 for DPA1, and some 440 for DPB1. An early release that covered about 640 HLA-typed donors contained 300 to 350 gigabases of sequencing data and about 84 million unique TCR sequences. HLA typing covered class I and class II loci at four-digit resolution. To study patterns of TCR occurrence, a later analysis re-analyzed previously published TCR beta repertoires from under 750 donors and added high-resolution HLA genotyping. High-throughput TCR immunosequencing, statistical association of individual TCRs with disease status, and machine learning were combined to predict cytomegalovirus infection status. Among about 400 genotyped donors of the cohort, an average of approximately 240,000 unique TCR beta nucleotide sequences was sequenced per donor, of which 15% to 20% were non-productive. Using immunosequencing, the study profiled T cell repertoires from 500 to 800 subjects and related those repertoires to cytomegalovirus serostatus. Donor age, sex, ethnicity and CMV serostatus were collected together with the repertoire data. Among the roughly 410 genotyped donors, around 81% belonged to the genetic ancestry cluster associated with self-reported Caucasian donors. Study-wide conclusions, independent of this receptor: A further reported finding was that TCR beta sequences accurately predicted the HLA-A and HLA-B alleles for most subjects in the first cohort. The classifier was reported to diagnose cytomegalovirus status with high specificity and sensitivity in both the original and validation cohorts. According to the authors, the approach could potentially be generalized to other disease states and immunological phenotypes. A few of the identified cytomegalovirus-associated TCR beta chains were confirmed in vitro to be specific for cytomegalovirus antigens. The 87-base-pair reads could not distinguish some IMGT-functional V segments, including TRBV6-2 and TRBV6-3, so those segments were excluded. Across donors, most TCR sequences were observed very rarely, whereas some public TCRs were present in many individuals. The study gave a list of some 150 TCR beta chains associated with cytomegalovirus. In a later analysis, about 17,000 TCR beta sequences were associated with specific HLA alleles at a false discovery rate of 0.05. Compared with equally common non-associated chains, HLA-associated TCR beta chains in a later analysis were more clonally expanded and had lower generation probabilities. A later analysis found that most CMV-associated TCR beta chains appeared HLA-restricted, with HLA associations seemingly driven largely by CMV exposure. For the cohort, immune exposure information was limited to CMV serostatus. A cluster of highly shared sequence variants was judged likely to represent a technical artifact of the sequencing pipeline. Roughly uniform sequencing depth across donors was assumed in presence/absence analyses, although this assumption may not hold. In a later analysis, the rate of TCR association differed among HLA loci, with DRB1 alleles having the most associated TCRs and HLA-C alleles having the fewest. Correlated functional status among segregating V segments might reflect linkage disequilibrium, but an unknown experimental factor could not be ruled out. In a later genetic analysis, a missense DCLRE1C variant was associated with V-gene and J-gene trimming of TCR beta chains, and the association was replicated in an independent cohort. Over 15 rarely observed V segments, including chromosome 9 orphons, were excluded from the earlier analysis of several hundred of the donors because counts were too low. In an earlier analysis of over 550 of the donors, most TCR beta V segments were observed in productive rearrangements about 90% or about 30% of the time, broadly matching IMGT annotations. When HLA alleles, especially DR and DQ, strongly co-occurred, attributing TCR associations to individual alleles was difficult. In a later analysis, several top co-occurrence clusters were reported to appear linked to parvovirus B19, influenza, CMV and Epstein-Barr virus. According to a later genetic analysis, donors in an Asian-associated ancestry cluster had fewer N-insertions in productive TCRs than the approximately 630-donor mean. Because HLA typing was missing for some donors at each locus, association tests included only the typed subset. In this cohort, only TCR beta chains were sequenced, and detectable features were limited by the absence of alpha or paired-chain data.

Trimming takes 9 bases off V and 8 bases off J; junction bases not matched to a gene: 5. The germline V gene (reference sequence) specifies LNHDA as CDR1 and SQIVND as CDR2. The CDR3, cysteine through phenylalanine, is 13 amino acids long. CDR3 DNA is the only sequence kept; it has 39 bases, read in frame from the first base. Libraries were prepared through the immunoSEQ multiplex PCR assay. For the multiplex PCR, a mixture combining 60 forward primers for TCR Vbeta segments and 13 reverse primers for TCR Jbeta segments was used. Amplification of the CDR3 region of rearranged TCR beta genes was performed with a multiplex PCR assay on genomic DNA. The Illumina HiSeq System was used to sequence the amplified TCR beta libraries as 87-base-pair reads. The authors processed their data as follows. In a later analysis, tens of millions of unique TCR beta chains were counted across the 500 to 700 repertoires, and approximately 11 million of these chains were shared by at least two donors. Raw reads were error-corrected and collapsed into unique sequences with a nearest-neighbor algorithm that merged closely related sequences to remove PCR and sequencing errors. CDR3 sequences were aligned to IMGT reference sequences to assign V, D and J gene segments. Each retained sequence needed at least a six-nucleotide match to both a V gene segment and a J gene segment. A rearrangement was called productive if the CDR3 had no stop codons and remained in frame with V and J, and every other rearrangement was called non-productive. CDR3 was defined according to IMGT convention as the region running from the second conserved V-encoded cysteine to the conserved J-encoded phenylalanine. The earlier analysis of about 590 of the donors excluded sequences that lacked an unambiguous match to a single V gene segment. An earlier analysis of several hundred of the donors classified V segments as functional when productive rearrangements were above 56.7% and as segregating when the standard deviation between donors was above 5%. A statistical classification framework was built to diagnose cytomegalovirus status from the catalog of TCR beta chain sequences. V and J gene assignment, in a later analysis, came from comparing TCR nucleotide sequences with IMGT/GENE-DB human TR gene sequences. In a later analysis, CDR3 sequences and most-parsimonious VDJ recombination scenarios were assigned using the TCRdist pipeline. In a later analysis, each TCR beta chain was defined by its CDR3 amino acid sequence together with its V-gene family, and reads lacking a unique V-gene family were excluded. To address suspected cross-contamination and a sequencing artifact, a later analysis removed a few hundred highly shared, low-generation-probability nucleotide sequences. For each public chain, a later analysis derived a clonal expansion index from normalized ranks of inferred template counts within each repertoire. In a later analysis, generation probabilities were computed with a VDJ recombination model fitted to out-of-frame rearrangements, and the resulting probabilities were checked against IGoR. Hypergeometric tests were used in a later analysis to score TCR-TCR, TCR-HLA and TCR-CMV co-occurrence, with a repertoire-size bias correction applied to the TCR pairs. A later analysis estimated false discovery rates by permuting HLA or CMV assignments 20 times. In a later analysis, co-occurring TCRs were grouped using DBSCAN, with TCRdist sequence similarity added in when clustering inside HLA-allele-positive subsets. Co-occurrence clustering excluded repertoires with fewer than 30,000 or more than 120,000 public chains, plus five with anomalous nucleotide sharing. The table was pulled from immuneACCESS by TCRdb, which kept in-frame rearrangements only. Such tables lose some clones; where checked, under half of the loss comes from unresolved V genes, and the rest has no known cause. That table supplies the V and J calls and clone size; D and trimming were determined from the DNA. The sample has 150,000 to 190,000 clones on record, around 84% of them singletons. In total, the top ten clones hold roughly 2.3% of the sample.

Turning to this clone: Its antigen remains undetermined. No base quality values were provided; no much bigger clone lies one nucleotide off.

The cohort was made up of under 800 healthy bone marrow donors. At the time of sampling, every cohort member was nominally healthy, though immune exposures that went unrecorded were likely present. The donor tested CMV seronegative, placing the donor among the 350 to 400 seronegative members of the cohort. Each donor provided a peripheral blood sample, and peripheral blood mononuclear cells were used for TCR beta sequencing. The Qiagen DNeasy Blood Extraction Kit was used to extract genomic DNA from the blood cell samples. The receptor comes from a woman under 30 in good health and CMV-seronegative. Sample: PBMCs. The chain links TRBV19 with TRBJ2-3; 13 junctional bases match TRBD2. The CDR3 protein is CASETSGRGTQYF. The sequenced DNA: TGTGCCAGCGAAACTAGCGGGAGGGGTACGCAGTATTTT.